This TCR beta chain was found in a study of cytomegalovirus exposure and HLA in healthy donors. Study observations and caveats: Several of the most significant clusters were apparently associated with common viral pathogens in a later analysis. Associated with cytomegalovirus, according to the listing, were about 160 TCR beta chains.

Amplification used 60 Vbeta primers and 13 Jbeta primers. TCRdb's copy holds only in-frame clones and misses some; the assay was immunoSEQ multiplex PCR. The sample lists 95,000 to 150,000 clones; over 60% were seen once. On this clone: Its antigen is not known.

The receptor was isolated from a man aged 18 to 29 in good health and CMV-seronegative. The sequencing sample was made of PBMCs.

The CDR3 sequence is CASSPTGGDEQFF. In DNA, the CDR3 is TGTGCCAGCAGCCCCACAGGGGGCGATGAGCAGTTCTTC. The J gene is TRBJ2-1, the V gene TRBV5-4; the match to TRBD1 covers 9 bases. The length of the CDR3 is 13 residues. Trimming took 4 bases from V and 8 from J; bases not matched to a gene: 4. Germline V gene lookup returns CDR1 SGHNT and CDR2 YYREEE (reference sequence).